The T cell receptor beta chain under discussion was sequenced for a study of blood T cell repertoires in COVID-19. For the study at large: The samples span acute and convalescent COVID-19 from the United States, Italy and Spain. Sources were T cells, B-cell-depleted T cells, or PBMCs; the material itself was cDNA or gDNA.

Under the authors' procedure: Amplification of reference gene primers provided the estimated nucleated cell counts. This table comes from immunoSEQ multiplex PCR, and its TCRdb copy is limited to in-frame clones, with some not included. V and J calls and clone size are given by that table; D and trimming were obtained from the DNA. The sample consists of roughly 76,000 clones, roughly 90% of them appearing once. CDR1 SGHAT and CDR2 FQNNGV come from the germline V gene. The junction had 11 bases not matched to a gene; V was cut back by 4 bases and J by 2 bases. This CDR3 is 17 amino acids long. The receptor comes from a woman aged 60 to 75 with active COVID-19. The J gene is TRBJ2-3, the V gene TRBV11-2; TRBD2 aligns across 8 bases. Sequenced material: peripheral blood. The CDR3 bases are TGTGCCAGCAGCTCGTGGGCGGTAGCGGGAAACACAGATACGCAGTATTTT. Protein sequence: CASSSWAVAGNTDTQYF. The entire variable domain, with the rest obtained from reference TRBV11-2 and TRBJ2-3, is as follows: EAGVAQSPRYKIIEKRQSVAFWCNPISGHATLYWYQQILGQGPKLLIQFQNNGVVDDSQLPKDRFSAERLKGVDSTLKIQPAKLEDSAVYLCASSSWAVAGNTDTQYFGPGTRLTVL.